The clone carrying this T cell receptor (beta chain) was seen many times. Its matching antigen is unknown. Libraries of TCR beta came from quantitative 5'-RACE with molecular barcodes. Each CDR3 protein gets one entry after TCRdb re-called the 5' RACE reads with MiXCR. The sample holds a few hundred thousand distinct CDR3 sequences, less than 9.5% seen once. This CDR3 comprises 13 residues. The germline V gene encodes CDR1 DFQATT and CDR2 SNEGSKA (reference sequence). Deletions cut 6 bases from V and 3 bases from J, with 14 bases between. The sample is drawn from a study of CD8 T cells in ankylosing spondylitis. The study, taken as a whole, reports: Disease-linked clones reportedly concentrated significantly in matched ankylosing spondylitis synovial fluid. Past research had described some motif variants in reactive arthritis synovial fluid and blood. Characteristic of ankylosing spondylitis blood, it appeared, was a TCR beta motif comprising several highly homologous variants.

Sequenced material: blood, either unsorted or a sorted T cell fraction (not recorded which). The gene calls are TRBV20-1 and TRBJ1-2, with D perhaps TRBD1 (6 bases). The TCR was taken from a male donor with ankylosing spondylitis. This chain's CDR3 is CSARPGADYGYTF. CDR3 bases: TGCAGTGCCCGACCAGGGGCGGACTATGGCTACACCTTC.